One T cell receptor (beta chain) is described in this entry. This specimen comes from a study of blood T cell repertoires in COVID-19. The table came from immunoSEQ multiplex PCR; TCRdb's copy has only in-frame clones and leaves some out. In the table there are 300,000 to 400,000 clones, roughly 91% of which are singletons. This TCR came from a man aged 50 to 60 with active or convalescent COVID-19. Sequencing was performed on peripheral blood.

CDR3 coding DNA: TGTGCCAGCAGCTTAGGGCGGGAAAAACTGTTTTTT. Protein sequence: CASSLGREKLFF. The chain employs TRBV7-9 and TRBJ1-4; D is unresolved. The V gene's germline CDR1 is SEHNR and CDR2 FQNEAQ (reference sequence). CDR3 length: 12 residues. Trimming pared 1 base from V and 8 bases from J, leaving 5 bases between.